The 7 T cell receptor beta chains below come from one sample, sequenced in a study of cytotoxic CD8 clonotypes in ibrutinib-treated CLL. Libraries were prepared by immunoSEQ multiplex PCR; TCRdb keeps only in-frame clonotypes and omits some of them. This sample carries more than 200,000 clones, roughly three quarters of them seen once, and the ten largest clones take around 10%. This specimen was PBMCs, taken after 12 months of ibrutinib treatment. These receptors were collected from a human donor with chronic lymphocytic leukemia.

This clone appeared once. Written as DNA, the CDR3 is TGTGCCAGCAGCTTGGACGGGAGCTCCTACAATGAGCAGTTCTTC. This gives the protein CASSLDGSSYNEQFF. The V gene is TRBV7-9, the J gene TRBJ2-1, with a possible D match to TRBD2 (6 bases). The CDR3 length is 15 residues. V was clipped by 3 bases and J by 0 bases, with 9 bases between them. Germline CDR1 and CDR2: SEHNR and FQNEAQ (reference sequence). Filled out from reference TRBV7-9 and TRBJ2-1, the complete variable domain reads DTGVSQNPRHKITKRGQNVTFRCDPISEHNRLYWYRQTLGQGPEFLTYFQNEAQLEKSRLLSDRFSAERPKGSFSTLEIQRTEQGDSAMYLCASSLDGSSYNEQFFGPGTRLTVL.

CDR3 protein: CASGGSRDRANEQFF. CDR3 sequence (DNA): TGTGCCAGCGGGGGGAGCCGGGACAGGGCAAATGAGCAGTTCTTC. The rearrangement joins TRBV13 to TRBJ2-1; 9 bases align to TRBD1. The J segment lost 7 bases and the V segment lost 8 bases, leaving 12 bases of the junction unmatched. The length of the CDR3 is 15 residues. Germline V lookup: CDR1 PRHDT, CDR2 FYEKMQ (reference sequence).

Notes on this clone: One end of the junction does not line up with germline, which may come from a read error. The chain joins TRBV11-3 to TRBJ2-5; D not certain. CDR3 length equals 13 residues. In germline, CDR1 is SGHNT, CDR2 YENEEA. The DNA for the CDR3 is TGTGCCAGCAGCTTAGAGGTTCAAGCGACCCAGTACTTC. This gives the protein CASSLEVQATQYF.

The chain uses TRBV7-8 and TRBJ1-5; the D gene is possibly TRBD1 (6 bases). Between the trimmed V and J ends, which lost 5 bases and 7 bases, there was a span of 18 bases. CDR3 length: 15 amino acids. Germline V gene sequence: CDR1 SGHVS, CDR2 FQNEAQ. The CDR3 loop is CASSAQGGKGQPQHF. The CDR3, as DNA: TGTGCCAGCAGCGCACAGGGTGGCAAGGGACAGCCCCAGCATTTT.

The gene calls are TRBV28 and TRBJ2-7; a weak D match, TRBD1 (5 bases). Trimming stripped 7 bases from V and 0 bases from J, with 13 bases between. Germline CDR1 is MDHEN and CDR2 is SYDVKM. This CDR3 has 14 amino acids. The CDR3, as DNA: TGTGCCAGCATACGCGACAGTGGCTCCTACGAGCAGTACTTC. Its translation: CASIRDSGSYEQYF.

The chain links TRBV27 to TRBJ1-4; D ambiguous. This CDR3 is 14 amino acids long. V was trimmed by 5 bases and J by 5 bases, leaving 12 bases between them. The germline CDR1 and CDR2 sequences are MNHEY and SMNVEV (reference sequence). The CDR3 loop reads CASSLLGFNEKLFF. CDR3 nucleotides: TGTGCCAGCAGTCTTCTAGGTTTCAATGAAAAACTGTTTTTT.

This rearrangement joins TRBV7-3 to TRBJ2-5; 12 bases agree with TRBD2. Trimming took 6 bases from V and 1 from J; bases not matched to a gene: 3. The germline V gene has CDR1 SGHTA and CDR2 FQGTGA. The CDR3 contains 15 residues. CDR3 loop: CASSPTSGGQETQYF. The CDR3 nucleotides are TGTGCCAGCAGTCCGACTAGCGGGGGCCAAGAGACCCAGTACTTC.